The rows below give T cell receptor beta chains drawn from one sample of a study of CD8 T cells in ankylosing spondylitis. TCRdb used MiXCR to reprocess the 5' RACE reads, holding one entry per CDR3 protein. The sample consists of roughly 86,000 distinct CDR3 sequences, 8.5% to 9% of them appearing once. Sequenced material: blood, either unsorted or a sorted T cell fraction (not recorded which). The receptors originated from a male donor with ankylosing spondylitis or in good health (not recorded which). CDR3s include the opening cysteine and the closing phenylalanine or tryptophan. A D gene is named only where the DNA matches it firmly. The size of a clone is reported for some rows only, either as once, few or many, or as a class for expanded clones.

V: TRBV12-3/TRBV12-4; length: 12; J: TRBJ2-7; D: -; size: few; DNA: TGTGCCAGCACGCAGGGACCGGGCGAGCAGTACTTC; CDR3: CASTQGPGEQYF
V: TRBV5-5; length: 14; J: TRBJ1-2; D: -; size: many; DNA: TGTGCCAGCAGCGGCCGGACAGCGAACTATGGCTACACCTTC; CDR3: CASSGRTANYGYTF
V: TRBV28; length: 11; J: TRBJ2-7; D: -; size: many; DNA: TGTGCCAGCAGTTTAAATCGCGAGCAGTACTTC; CDR3: CASSLNREQYF
V: TRBV7-2; length: 14; J: TRBJ1-1; D: -; size: -; DNA: TGTGCCAGCAGCTTATTTGGAAAGGACACTGAAGCTTTCTTT; CDR3: CASSLFGKDTEAFF
V: TRBV7-8; length: 15; J: TRBJ1-1; D: -; size: many; DNA: TGTGCCAGCAGCTTATCGGGGCGGATGAACACTGAAGCTTTCTTT; CDR3: CASSLSGRMNTEAFF
V: TRBV15; length: 14; J: TRBJ2-5; D: TRBD2; size: many; DNA: TGTGCCACCAGGGGGCTAGCGGTACAAGAGACCCAGTACTTC; CDR3: CATRGLAVQETQYF
V: TRBV5-6; length: 14; J: TRBJ1-4; D: TRBD1; size: many; DNA: TGTGCCAGCAGCTGGACAGGACTCAATGAAAAACTGTTTTTT; CDR3: CASSWTGLNEKLFF
V: TRBV28; length: 16; J: TRBJ1-5; D: -; size: many; DNA: TGTGCCAGCAAGGCGGGGAGTTCAGGAAGCAATCAGCCCCAGCATTTT; CDR3: CASKAGSSGSNQPQHF
V: TRBV15; length: 14; J: TRBJ1-6; D: -; size: many; DNA: TGTGCCACCAGCAAGAGCTCCTATAATTCACCCCTCCACTTT; CDR3: CATSKSSYNSPLHF
V: TRBV30; length: 12; J: TRBJ1-4; D: -; size: many; DNA: TGTGCCTGGAGTGCGGAAGATGAAAAACTGTTTTTT; CDR3: CAWSAEDEKLFF
V: TRBV14; length: 17; J: TRBJ2-1; D: TRBD2; size: many; DNA: TGTGCCAGCAGCCTCTTCCTCACTAGCGGGGGACACAATGAGCAGTTCTTC; CDR3: CASSLFLTSGGHNEQFF
V: TRBV24-1; length: 15; J: TRBJ1-5; D: -; size: many; DNA: TGTGCCACCAGTGATCGCCACCGGGGGGATCAGCCCCAGCATTTT; CDR3: CATSDRHRGDQPQHF
V: TRBV29-1; length: 11; J: TRBJ2-5; D: -; size: many; DNA: TGCAGCGTTGAGTATTCGGAGACCCAGTACTTC; CDR3: CSVEYSETQYF
V: TRBV6-5; length: 13; J: TRBJ2-2; D: -; size: medium-sized; DNA: TGTGCCAGCAGTTACAGCAGCACCGGGGAGCTGTTTTTT; CDR3: CASSYSSTGELFF
V: TRBV6-1; length: 15; J: TRBJ2-1; D: TRBD1; size: -; DNA: TGTGCCAGCAGTGAATGGGCAGGGGGTTACAATGAGCAGTTCTTC; CDR3: CASSEWAGGYNEQFF
V: TRBV5-1; length: 19; J: TRBJ2-1; D: TRBD2; size: many; DNA: TGCGCCAGCAGCAATCGACTAGCGGGGGGGTCCTCCTCCTACAATGAGCAGTTCTTC; CDR3: CASSNRLAGGSSSYNEQFF
V: TRBV7-3; length: 14; J: TRBJ2-1; D: -; size: many; DNA: TGTGCCAGCAGCCCCCCCGGCAGTTACAATGAGCAGTTCTTC; CDR3: CASSPPGSYNEQFF
V: TRBV27; length: 18; J: TRBJ2-3; D: TRBD1; size: many; DNA: TGTGCCAGCAGTTTAGTAGTAGCCTGGGACAGGGCTACAGATACGCAGTATTTT; CDR3: CASSLVVAWDRATDTQYF
V: TRBV29-1; length: 12; J: TRBJ2-7; D: -; size: few; DNA: TGCAGCGCCGGGACGGTAACCTACGAGCAGTACTTC; CDR3: CSAGTVTYEQYF
V: TRBV12-3/TRBV12-4; length: 11; J: TRBJ1-1; D: -; size: many; DNA: TGTGCCAGCAGTAACCTCCGGCGGGCTTTCTTT; CDR3: CASSNLRRAFF
V: TRBV7-3; length: 15; J: TRBJ2-5; D: -; size: few; DNA: TGTGCCAGCAGCCCCTCCGCCGGTGAGACGGAGACCCAGTACTTC; CDR3: CASSPSAGETETQYF
V: TRBV4-2; length: 16; J: TRBJ2-7; D: TRBD1; size: many; DNA: TGTGCCAGCAGCCAGGCTACAGGGGGCGCATCCAACGAGCAGTACTTC; CDR3: CASSQATGGASNEQYF
V: TRBV5-1; length: 13; J: TRBJ2-7; D: -; size: many; DNA: TGCGCCAGCAGCTGGGCCAGCTCCTACGAGCAGTACTTC; CDR3: CASSWASSYEQYF
V: TRBV20-1; length: 15; J: TRBJ2-5; D: TRBD2; size: many; DNA: TGCAGTGCTAACCAACTAGCGGGGGTGGGAGAGACCCAGTACTTC; CDR3: CSANQLAGVGETQYF
V: TRBV12-3/TRBV12-4; length: 15; J: TRBJ2-7; D: TRBD1; size: many; DNA: TGTGCCAGCAGTTTAGATCGGGACAGACTCTACGAGCAGTACTTC; CDR3: CASSLDRDRLYEQYF
V: TRBV5-1; length: 16; J: TRBJ2-1; D: -; size: many; DNA: TGCGCCAGCAGCTTGGCCCCGGGGGAGGCCCTCAATGAGCAGTTCTTC; CDR3: CASSLAPGEALNEQFF
V: TRBV14; length: 13; J: TRBJ2-3; D: -; size: few; DNA: TGTGCCAGCAGCCTATTCGTAGCAGATACGCAGTATTTT; CDR3: CASSLFVADTQYF
V: TRBV12-3/TRBV12-4; length: 15; J: TRBJ2-1; D: TRBD1; size: many; DNA: TGTGCCAGCAGTTTGAGGGACAGGGGGTACAATGAGCAGTTCTTC; CDR3: CASSLRDRGYNEQFF
V: TRBV28; length: 15; J: TRBJ2-7; D: TRBD2; size: many; DNA: TGTGCCAGCAGCTCAACGGGACTAGCGGATCTCGAGCAGTACTTC; CDR3: CASSSTGLADLEQYF
V: TRBV5-6; length: 16; J: TRBJ1-5; D: -; size: many; DNA: TGTGCCAGCAGCTTGAGGGGCGCAGGACGCAATCAGCCCCAGCATTTT; CDR3: CASSLRGAGRNQPQHF
V: TRBV29-1; length: 14; J: TRBJ2-3; D: -; size: many; DNA: TGCAGCGCCGGAAGCCTTGTCGGGTTAGATACGCAGTATTTT; CDR3: CSAGSLVGLDTQYF
V: TRBV7-3; length: 16; J: TRBJ2-3; D: TRBD1; size: many; DNA: TGTGCCAGCAGCGAAATGGGACAGCTCGGCACAGATACGCAGTATTTT; CDR3: CASSEMGQLGTDTQYF
V: TRBV28; length: 14; J: TRBJ2-1; D: -; size: many; DNA: TGTGCCAGCAGTTTTCTGGGGCAACTAAATGAGCAGTTCTTC; CDR3: CASSFLGQLNEQFF
V: TRBV29-1; length: 14; J: TRBJ2-1; D: -; size: many; DNA: TGCAGCGTTGAATCCGGACAAGCCTACAATGAGCAGTTCTTC; CDR3: CSVESGQAYNEQFF
V: TRBV5-1; length: 14; J: TRBJ1-1; D: -; size: many; DNA: TGCGCCAGCAGCCCACTGGGCACCAACACTGAAGCTTTCTTT; CDR3: CASSPLGTNTEAFF
V: TRBV5-1; length: 14; J: TRBJ2-1; D: TRBD1; size: many; DNA: TGCGCCACCTCCCAAGGGGACAGCCACAATGAGCAGTTCTTC; CDR3: CATSQGDSHNEQFF
V: TRBV10-3; length: 15; J: TRBJ1-2; D: TRBD1; size: many; DNA: TGTGCCATCAGTGAAGCTTGGACAGGGGGTCATGGCTACACCTTC; CDR3: CAISEAWTGGHGYTF
V: TRBV9; length: 16; J: TRBJ2-7; D: TRBD2; size: many; DNA: TGTGCCAGCAGCGACTCCGCTAGCGGGGGTTCCTACGAGCAGTACTTC; CDR3: CASSDSASGGSYEQYF
V: TRBV20-1; length: 15; J: TRBJ2-3; D: TRBD1; size: many; DNA: TGCAGTTCTAAGGGGGCGCGAGTGTCTGAAGATACGCAGTATTTT; CDR3: CSSKGARVSEDTQYF